A selection of T cell receptor beta chains follows, all from one sample in a study of Ad26.COV2.S vaccination and SARS-CoV-2 variants. Profiling relied on immunoSEQ multiplex PCR, and the TCRdb table lists in-frame clones only, not all of them. This table holds 350,000 to 450,000 clones, approximately 90% found once. The source was peripheral blood, collected in a trial of Ad26.COV2.S vaccine versus placebo. The receptors were gathered from a person aged 18-60 years who received the Ad26.COV2.S COVID-19 vaccine or a placebo. The CDR3 runs from the conserved cysteine through the conserved F or W. The order of the fields is D gene, CDR3 length, V gene, clone size, J gene, CDR3 DNA, CDR3 protein. A D gene is named only where the DNA matches it firmly. The size entry is marked missing in some rows and otherwise reads once, few, many or a size class.

-	12	TRBV12-3/TRBV12-4	-	TRBJ2-1	TGTGCCAGCAGCATAACAGGGAATGAGCAGTTCTTC	CASSITGNEQFF
TRBD1	15	TRBV6-5	-	TRBJ2-2	TGTGCCAGCAGCTGGACAGGGGGGGGCACCGGGGAGCTGTTTTTT	CASSWTGGGTGELFF
-	15	TRBV28	-	TRBJ2-7	TGTGCCAGCAAACCCTGGGGCAGGGGGGCGGGCGAGCAGTACTTC	CASKPWGRGAGEQYF
-	17	TRBV4-1	-	TRBJ2-2	TGCGCCAGCAGCCTCACCACGGCGGAGGTTAACACCGGGGAGCTGTTTTTT	CASSLTTAEVNTGELFF
-	13	TRBV11-2	-	TRBJ2-5	TGTGCCAGCAGCTTAGGGGACCAAGAGACCCAGTACTTC	CASSLGDQETQYF
TRBD2	15	TRBV11-3	-	TRBJ2-1	TGTGCCAGCAGCTCAACTAGCGGAGGGTACAATGAGCAGTTCTTC	CASSSTSGGYNEQFF
-	19	TRBV19	once	TRBJ1-2	TGTGCCAGTAGTCTCACGCGAACTATAACAGAACAATTTAACTATGGCTACACCTTC	CASSLTRTITEQFNYGYTF
TRBD2	13	TRBV6-5	-	TRBJ2-1	TGTGCCAGCAGTCGGACTAGCGGGAATGAGCAGTTCTTC	CASSRTSGNEQFF
-	11	TRBV2	-	TRBJ2-7	TGTGCCAGCAACACTTACTACGAGCAGTACTTC	CASNTYYEQYF
TRBD1	15	TRBV3-1/TRBV3-2	few	TRBJ1-2	TGTGCCAGCAGCCAAGTAGGACAGGGGGGAGATGGCTACACCTTC	CASSQVGQGGDGYTF
-	15	TRBV5-5	-	TRBJ2-1	TGTGCCAGCAGCTTGGGTGGGATTAATTACAATGAGCAGTTCTTC	CASSLGGINYNEQFF
-	14	TRBV6-6	-	TRBJ1-1	TGTGCCAGCAGCCACGGGGAGGGGAACACTGAAGCTTTCTTT	CASSHGEGNTEAFF
-	13	TRBV29-1	-	TRBJ2-3	TGCAGCGTTGAACGGGCTAGTACAGATACGCAGTATTTT	CSVERASTDTQYF
-	13	TRBV7-9	-	TRBJ1-2	TGTGCCAGCAGCCCACGATGGGACTATGGCTACACCTTC	CASSPRWDYGYTF
TRBD2	15	TRBV15	-	TRBJ2-4	TGTGCCACCAGCAGAGATTGGGGCGGGAGTGGCATTCAGTACTTC	CATSRDWGGSGIQYF
-	15	TRBV5-1	-	TRBJ1-1	TGCGCCAGCAGCTTGGCCTTCGGGGGAGTCGGTGAAGCTTTCTTT	CASSLAFGGVGEAFF
-	16	TRBV5-4	-	TRBJ1-4	TGTGCCAGCAGCTTGGGACCCCAGGGACGCGGGGAAAAACTGTTTTTT	CASSLGPQGRGEKLFF
TRBD1	19	TRBV4-1	-	TRBJ1-2	TGCGCCAGCAGCCAAGGAGCGAGAAGGGCAGGGGGATCGAACTATGGCTACACCTTC	CASSQGARRAGGSNYGYTF
-	14	TRBV7-3	-	TRBJ2-1	TGTGCCAGCAGCCCACATCGGGCAAACAATGAGCAGTTCTTC	CASSPHRANNEQFF
-	13	TRBV7-3	-	TRBJ2-1	TGTGCCAGCAGCACCGGCGGAGACAATGAGCAGTTCTTC	CASSTGGDNEQFF
-	12	TRBV3-1/TRBV3-2	once	TRBJ2-2	TGTGCCAGCAGCCAGGTGGGGGGGGAGCTGTTTTTT	CASSQVGGELFF
-	15	TRBV3-1/TRBV3-2	-	TRBJ2-7	TGTGCCAGCAGCCACCCGGACGGACGGGCATACGAGCAGTACTTC	CASSHPDGRAYEQYF
-	14	TRBV21-1	-	TRBJ2-1	TGTGCCAGCAGCCGGGCGGGACCAAACAATGAGCAGTTCTTC	CASSRAGPNNEQFF
TRBD2	15	TRBV5-4	-	TRBJ2-1	TGTGCCAGCAGTTCGCCTAGCGGAAACTACAATGAGCAGTTCTTC	CASSSPSGNYNEQFF
-	13	TRBV2	-	TRBJ1-5	TGTGCCAGCAGTACTAATAGCAATCAGCCCCAGCATTTT	CASSTNSNQPQHF
TRBD1	14	TRBV7-3	-	TRBJ2-1	TGTGCCAGCAGCGTAGGACAGGGGCGGAATGAGCAGTTCTTC	CASSVGQGRNEQFF
TRBD2	17	TRBV28	-	TRBJ2-5	TGTGCCAGCAGCGCCTTAGCGGGAGGGCCATGGAGGGAGACCCAGTACTTC	CASSALAGGPWRETQYF
TRBD2	16	TRBV5-1	-	TRBJ2-3	TGCGCCAGCAGCCCCCGGACTAGCGGGAGTGTCGATACGCAGTATTTT	CASSPRTSGSVDTQYF
-	11	TRBV14	-	TRBJ2-7	TGTGCCAGCAGCGTAGGTAACGAGCAGTACTTC	CASSVGNEQYF
-	15	TRBV5-1	many	TRBJ1-2	TGCGCCAGCAGCTTGTTCGGCCCCCCTAACTATGGCTGCACCTTC	CASSLFGPPNYGCTF
TRBD1	15	TRBV2	-	TRBJ2-7	TGTGCCAGCAGTGAAAGTCGAGACAGGGGCCACGAGCAGTACTTC	CASSESRDRGHEQYF
-	17	TRBV7-7	once	TRBJ1-4	TGTGCTAGCAGCTTACCTGGACGTGGGGCAACTAATGAAAAACTGTTTTTT	CASSLPGRGATNEKLFF
-	15	TRBV6-1	-	TRBJ2-2	TGTGCCAGCAGTGAATCCCTACCGGGGGCCGGGGAGCTGTTTTTT	CASSESLPGAGELFF
-	15	TRBV10-1	-	TRBJ2-3	TGCGCCAGCAGTCCTAAAATATCTGCGACAGATACGCAGTATTTT	CASSPKISATDTQYF
TRBD1	13	TRBV2	-	TRBJ1-6	TGTGCCAGCAGGGACAGGGGGGGGTCACCCCTCCACTTT	CASRDRGGSPLHF
TRBD1	15	TRBV7-3	-	TRBJ1-5	TGTGCCAGCGCCTTGGGGACAGGGAAGGGCCAGCCCCAGCATTTT	CASALGTGKGQPQHF
-	13	TRBV25-1	once	TRBJ2-7	TGTGCCAGCAGTGAGGGATCAGGGTGGGAGCAGTACTTC	CASSEGSGWEQYF
-	12	TRBV12-3/TRBV12-4	-	TRBJ2-1	TGTGCCAGCAGTAGGGACTCCAATGAGCAGTTCTTC	CASSRDSNEQFF
TRBD1	14	TRBV10-3	-	TRBJ2-7	TGTGCCATCAGTCGACAGGGGGCGGTCTACGAGCAGTACTTC	CAISRQGAVYEQYF
-	17	TRBV5-6	-	TRBJ2-4	TGTGCCAGCAGCTTGGCCTCAAGTTACTTAGCCAAAAACATTCAGTACTTC	CASSLASSYLAKNIQYF
-	13	TRBV5-5	-	TRBJ1-2	TGTGCCAGCAGTCCGAGGACCCTCTATGGCTACACCTTC	CASSPRTLYGYTF
TRBD2	15	TRBV5-1	-	TRBJ2-7	TGCGCCAGCAGCTTATCCAGCGGGAGCATGTACGGGCAGTACTTC	CASSLSSGSMYGQYF
-	16	TRBV5-6	-	TRBJ2-7	TGTGCCAGCAGCTTAATGGGGACGCCGGACTCCTACGAGCAGTACTTC	CASSLMGTPDSYEQYF
-	14	TRBV9	-	TRBJ1-1	TGTGCCAGCAGCGTTTTAGGCGAGAACACTGAAGCTTTCTTT	CASSVLGENTEAFF
TRBD2	16	TRBV5-1	-	TRBJ2-3	TGCGCCAGCAGGGTCGGGAGCGGGAGGATAATTGATACGCAGTATTTT	CASRVGSGRIIDTQYF
-	15	TRBV6-1	-	TRBJ2-3	TGTGCCAGCAGTGAAGCGCTAGTAGCGGCAGATACGCAGTATTTT	CASSEALVAADTQYF
-	13	TRBV5-4	once	TRBJ1-1	TGTGCCAGCAGCTCCGCCGACTCGGGGGAAGCTTTCTTT	CASSSADSGEAFF
TRBD2	15	TRBV2	-	TRBJ2-7	TGTGCCAGCAGTGCGACTAGCGGGAGGTCGTACGAGCAGTACTTC	CASSATSGRSYEQYF
TRBD2	17	TRBV18	-	TRBJ2-7	TGTGCCAGCTCACCAGTCAGCGGGAGGGCCCTCATGTACGAGCAGTACTTC	CASSPVSGRALMYEQYF
-	15	TRBV7-2	once	TRBJ2-3	TGTGCCAGCAGCTTAGGCGGTGGAGGGGGAGATACGCAGTATTTT	CASSLGGGGGDTQYF
-	15	TRBV6-5	-	TRBJ2-7	TGTGCCAGCAGTCCTGGGTTTTTGGCACGCTACGAGCAGTACTTC	CASSPGFLARYEQYF